Here is one TCR beta chain with its context. This clonotype turned up a few times. Its binding antigen is unknown. One end of the junction is discordant with germline, which a read error may explain. This entry belongs to a study of T cells in Graves' hyperthyroidism and ophthalmopathy (dated by TCRdb to between 2017 and 2020). With regard to the full study: Peripheral blood samples were taken at the time of initial diagnosis, prior to any treatment. To identify TCR V-J signatures that set the groups apart, the researchers used a discovery cohort of about a hundred patients, made up of 40 to 45 with Graves' ophthalmopathy and 57 with stable Graves' hyperthyroidism. Prospective prediction of ophthalmopathy was tested in an independent validation cohort of 18 to 20 hyperthyroidism patients and 17 patients who later progressed to ophthalmopathy. For training and testing, the 80 to 100 patients in the discovery cohort were randomly divided in a 7:3 ratio. Thyroid tissue and blood T-cell repertoires from about six Graves' hyperthyroidism patients were also compared in the study. After blood sampling, hyperthyroidism patients were treated with methimazole at a starting dose of 30 mg daily, and ophthalmopathy patients were treated with high-dose intravenous methylprednisolone. The paper reports TCR Vbeta CDR3 sequencing of fewer than 150 peripheral blood samples: fewer than 50 ophthalmopathy, under 80 hyperthyroidism and around 17 progressor patients. Findings and caveats that apply to the study as a whole: Most expanded thyroid clonotypes (frequency above 0.001) were also found in blood, which suggests that blood repertoires may mirror thyroid immune responses. Ophthalmopathy was separated from stable hyperthyroidism by a 13 V-J signature model, with just over 85% sensitivity and roughly 81% specificity obtained in cross-validation and 80%/75% obtained in testing. No statistical method was used to fix the sample size in advance, and group allocation was not hidden from the investigators. In validation, progression to ophthalmopathy was predicted by the model with nearly 71% sensitivity and 72% to 85% specificity, a median of about 6 months before onset.

A patient counted as having stable Graves' hyperthyroidism if no progression to ophthalmopathy occurred over 18 months of follow-up. The hyperthyroidism patients were between 18 and 65 years old and newly diagnosed, with a disease duration of less than 2 months. Any patient with an uncontrolled infection, another autoimmune disease, pregnancy or lactation was excluded. Clinical symptoms, serum thyroxine and TRAb, thyroid ultrasound, and orbital computed tomography formed the basis for the diagnoses. Ficoll-Paque density gradient centrifugation was used to isolate PBMCs from around 9.1 ml of fresh peripheral blood. Total RNA was extracted with Trizol reagent, and quality was checked on an Agilent 2100 Bioanalyzer. The germline V gene sets CDR1 to ENHRY and CDR2 to SYGVKD. There are 14 amino acids in the CDR3, from cysteine to phenylalanine inclusive. The entry retains the CDR3 DNA only, 42 bases that are in frame from base 1.

TCR beta CDR3 regions were amplified from RNA transcripts. For the first round of RT-PCR on the TCR CDR3, the HTBI primer set was used together with the Qiagen OneStep RT-PCR kit. A second multiplex PCR round built the libraries, followed by size selection and purification. Sequencing of the libraries was done on an Illumina HiSeq2000 using paired-end 100 bp reads. From the authors' description of their analysis: SOAPnuke was used to process the raw data, with reads discarded if the reads contained adapters or uncalled bases, had a mean Phred below 15, or lacked an exact constant-primer or identifier match. High-quality paired reads were merged using COPE v1.2.5, and each unique nucleotide sequence was defined as a clonotype. MiTCR v1.1 was used to align the clonotypes against IMGT TRBV, TRBD and TRBJ reference segments. Only V-J combinations with frequency above 0.0001, covering roughly 99% of repertoires, were analysed. A TCS score was defined as the ratio of F50 (clonal expansion) to E x V (chaos), with BLOSUM62-based TCRdist applied between CDR3 peptides within each V-J. Welch's t-statistics and random forest reduced several hundred V-J features to roughly 13, which were used in a naive Bayes classifier (R e1071). Thyroid-blood repertoire similarity was quantified with the Morisita-Horn index. The public reads were reprocessed in TCRdb via fastp at Q25 and MiXCR, keeping in-frame beta chains. Each CDR3 protein gets just one entry, which takes the most common genes and DNA from the rows behind it. Here the V and J calls rest on TCRdb's processing, not on the authors' analysis. The table for this sample lists roughly 710,000 distinct CDR3 sequences; roughly a third of them were counted only once. Jointly, the top ten make up around 29% of the sample.

This TCR was sampled from a woman between 35 and 50 years old with Graves' hyperthyroidism. The chain joins TRBV10-3 to TRBJ1-5; a tentative D call is TRBD1 (5 bases match). The specimen sequenced was blood. The CDR3 region reads CASSGTEGRQPQHF. The nucleotide sequence reads as follows: TGTGCCAGCAGTGGGACGGAAGGGCGTCAGCCCCAGCATTTT.